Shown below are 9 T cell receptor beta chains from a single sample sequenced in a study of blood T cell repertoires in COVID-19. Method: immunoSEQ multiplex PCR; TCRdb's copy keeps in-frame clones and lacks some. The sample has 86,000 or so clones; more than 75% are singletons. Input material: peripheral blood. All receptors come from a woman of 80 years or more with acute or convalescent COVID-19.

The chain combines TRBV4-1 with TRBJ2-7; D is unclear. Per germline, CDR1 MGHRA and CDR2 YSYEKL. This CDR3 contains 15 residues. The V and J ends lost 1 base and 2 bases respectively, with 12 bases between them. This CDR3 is CASSQGLAQAYEQYF. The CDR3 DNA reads TGCGCCAGCAGCCAAGGGTTAGCCCAAGCCTACGAGCAGTACTTC.

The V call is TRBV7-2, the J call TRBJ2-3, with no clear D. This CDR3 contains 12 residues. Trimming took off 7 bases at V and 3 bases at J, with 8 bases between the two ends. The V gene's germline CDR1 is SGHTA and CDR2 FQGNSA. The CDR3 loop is CASTSSTDTQYF. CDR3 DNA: TGTGCCAGCACCTCTAGTACAGATACGCAGTATTTT.

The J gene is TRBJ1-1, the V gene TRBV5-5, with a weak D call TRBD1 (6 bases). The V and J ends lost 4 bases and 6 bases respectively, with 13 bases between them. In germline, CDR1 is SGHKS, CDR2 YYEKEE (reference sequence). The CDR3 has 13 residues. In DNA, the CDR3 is TGTGCCAGCAGCGCAACAGGGTACGCTGAAGCTTTCTTT. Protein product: CASSATGYAEAFF.

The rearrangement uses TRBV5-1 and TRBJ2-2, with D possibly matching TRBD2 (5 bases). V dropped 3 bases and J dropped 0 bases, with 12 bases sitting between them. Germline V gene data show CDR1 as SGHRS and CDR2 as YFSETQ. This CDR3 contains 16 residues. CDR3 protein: CASSSGLSANTGELFF. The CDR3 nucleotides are TGCGCCAGCAGCTCCGGACTCTCCGCGAACACCGGGGAGCTGTTTTTT.

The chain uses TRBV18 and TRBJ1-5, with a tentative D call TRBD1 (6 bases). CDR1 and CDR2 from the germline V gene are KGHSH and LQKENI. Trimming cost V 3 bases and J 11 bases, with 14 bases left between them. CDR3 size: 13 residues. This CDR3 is CASSPAGDLAQHF. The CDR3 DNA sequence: TGTGCCAGCTCACCGGCAGGGGATTTAGCCCAGCATTTT.

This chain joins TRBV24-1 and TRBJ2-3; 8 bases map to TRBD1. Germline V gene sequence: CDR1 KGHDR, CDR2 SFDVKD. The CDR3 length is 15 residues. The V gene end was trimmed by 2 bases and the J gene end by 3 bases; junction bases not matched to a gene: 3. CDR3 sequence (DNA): TGTGCCACCAGTGATTCAGGGGGCTGGACAGATACGCAGTATTTT. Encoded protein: CATSDSGGWTDTQYF.

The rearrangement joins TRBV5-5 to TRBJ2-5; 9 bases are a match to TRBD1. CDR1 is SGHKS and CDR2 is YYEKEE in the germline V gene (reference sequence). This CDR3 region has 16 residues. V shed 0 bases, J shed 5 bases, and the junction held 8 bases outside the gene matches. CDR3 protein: CASSLERGQGWETQYF. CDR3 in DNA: TGTGCCAGCAGCTTGGAACGGGGACAGGGATGGGAGACCCAGTACTTC.

The CDR3 spells CASSLTGTSGVSYNEQFF. CDR3 DNA: TGTGCCAGCAGCTTAACGGGGACTAGCGGGGTCTCCTACAATGAGCAGTTCTTC. This sequence joins TRBV7-3 and TRBJ2-1; 13 bases are a match to TRBD2. V lost 0 bases to trimming and J lost 0 bases; unmatched junction nucleotides: 2. This CDR3 contains 18 residues. Germline CDR1 reads SGHTA; CDR2 reads FQGTGA. Full variable domain (outside the CDR3, taken from reference TRBV7-3 and TRBJ2-1): GAGVSQTPSNKVTEKGKYVELRCDPISGHTALYWYRQSLGQGPEFLIYFQGTGAADDSGLPNDRFFAVRPEGSVSTLKIQRTERGDSAVYLCASSLTGTSGVSYNEQFFGPGTRLTVL.

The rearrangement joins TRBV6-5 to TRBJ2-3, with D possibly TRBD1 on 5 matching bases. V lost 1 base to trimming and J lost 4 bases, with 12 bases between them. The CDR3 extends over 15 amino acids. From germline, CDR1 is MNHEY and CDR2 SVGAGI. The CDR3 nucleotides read TGTGCCAGCAGTTACTTAGAGCAGGGCCCAGATACGCAGTATTTT. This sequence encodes CASSYLEQGPDTQYF.